A single T cell receptor beta chain is shown here with its context. Its antigen is not known. This sample stems from a study of CD8+CD57+ T cells in acquired aplastic anemia. Study-level information: An average of approximately 3.2 ug of DNA was obtained from sorted CD4+ and CD8+ cells. Findings and caveats of the study: Simpson's diversity of CD8+ cells was not significantly different in patients compared with controls. Comparison of patients with controls identified approximately 28 shared CD8+ CDR3 sequences.

The CDR3 runs 11 residues. Germline V CDR1 and CDR2: SGHTA, FQGNSA. V was cut by 7 bases and J by 11 bases, with 14 bases left in between. Only patients with CD8+CD57+ cell expansion on flow cytometry were chosen for sequencing. Patients had not yet gotten any therapy when their blood was taken for sampling. Genomic DNA served as template for TCR beta VDJ and CDR3 profiling. One entry per CDR3 protein results from TCRdb running MiXCR on the reads. The sample shows fewer than 200,000 distinct CDR3 sequences, 48% of them seen only once. The chain uses TRBV7-2 and TRBJ1-1; TRBD1 is a possible D gene (6 bases). What was sequenced was sorted CD4+, CD8+, or CD8+CD57+ T cells (not recorded which) from PBMCs. The receptor's source is a human donor with aplastic anemia. The CDR3 DNA reads as TGTGCCAGCACCCTTACAGGGCTGGCTTTCTTT. It specifies CASTLTGLAFF.